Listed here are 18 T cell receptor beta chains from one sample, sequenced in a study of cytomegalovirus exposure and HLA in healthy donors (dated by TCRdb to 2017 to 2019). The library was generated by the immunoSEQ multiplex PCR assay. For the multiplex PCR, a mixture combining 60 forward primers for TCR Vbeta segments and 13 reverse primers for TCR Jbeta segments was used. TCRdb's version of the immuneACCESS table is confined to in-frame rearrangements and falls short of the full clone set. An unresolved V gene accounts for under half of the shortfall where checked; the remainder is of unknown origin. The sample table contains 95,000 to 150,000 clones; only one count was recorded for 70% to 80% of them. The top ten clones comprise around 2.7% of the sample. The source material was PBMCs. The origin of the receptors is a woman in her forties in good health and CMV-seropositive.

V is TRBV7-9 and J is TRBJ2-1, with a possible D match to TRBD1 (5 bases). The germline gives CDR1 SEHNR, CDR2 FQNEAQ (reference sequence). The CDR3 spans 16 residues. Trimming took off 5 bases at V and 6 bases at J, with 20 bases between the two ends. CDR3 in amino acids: CASSPLRGETANEQFF. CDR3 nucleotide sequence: TGTGCCAGCAGCCCGCTTAGGGGCGAGACGGCCAATGAGCAGTTCTTC.

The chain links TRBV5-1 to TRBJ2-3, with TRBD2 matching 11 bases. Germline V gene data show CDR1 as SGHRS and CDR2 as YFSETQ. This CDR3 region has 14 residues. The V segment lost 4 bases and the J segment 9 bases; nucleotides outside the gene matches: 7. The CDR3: CASSEGASGRTQYF. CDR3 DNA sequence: TGCGCCAGCAGCGAAGGGGCTAGCGGGAGGACGCAGTATTTT. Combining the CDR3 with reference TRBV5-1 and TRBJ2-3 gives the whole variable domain KAGVTQTPRYLIKTRGQQVTLSCSPISGHRSVSWYQQTPGQGLQFLFEYFSETQRNKGNFPGRFSGRQFSNSRSEMNVSTLELGDSALYLCASSEGASGRTQYFGPGTRLTVL.

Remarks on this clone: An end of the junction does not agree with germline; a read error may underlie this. The CDR3, as DNA: TGTGCCAGCAGCTCAACACCGCGGGACAGGGTCCTCTTC. Protein sequence: CASSSTPRDRVLF. The chain couples TRBV7-2 to TRBJ2-1; 9 positions agree with TRBD1. This CDR3 contains 13 residues. Germline CDR1 is SGHTA and CDR2 is FQGNSA.

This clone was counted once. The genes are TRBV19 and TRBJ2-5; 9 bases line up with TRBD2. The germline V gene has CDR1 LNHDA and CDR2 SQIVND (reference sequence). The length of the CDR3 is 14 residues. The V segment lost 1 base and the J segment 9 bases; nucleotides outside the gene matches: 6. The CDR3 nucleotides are TGTGCCAGTAGTATAGGACTAGCGGACCCGGCCCAGTACTTC. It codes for CASSIGLADPAQYF.

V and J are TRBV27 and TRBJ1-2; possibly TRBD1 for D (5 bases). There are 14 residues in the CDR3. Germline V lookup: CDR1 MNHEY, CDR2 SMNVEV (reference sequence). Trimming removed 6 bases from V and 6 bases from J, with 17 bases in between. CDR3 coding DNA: TGTGCCAGCAGACGTCCAGGCGGGGGAGATGGCTACACCTTC. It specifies CASRRPGGGDGYTF.

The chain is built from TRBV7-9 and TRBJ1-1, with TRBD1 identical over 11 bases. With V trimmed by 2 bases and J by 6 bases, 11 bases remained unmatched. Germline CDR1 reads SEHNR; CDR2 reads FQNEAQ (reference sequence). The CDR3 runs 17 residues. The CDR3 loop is CASSLRTGGGRVSEAFF. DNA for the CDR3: TGTGCCAGCAGCTTAAGGACAGGGGGCGGTCGAGTCTCTGAAGCTTTCTTT.

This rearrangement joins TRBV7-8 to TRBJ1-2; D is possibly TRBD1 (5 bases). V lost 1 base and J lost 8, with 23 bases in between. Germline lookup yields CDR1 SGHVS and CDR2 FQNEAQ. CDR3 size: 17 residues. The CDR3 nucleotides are TGTGCCAGCAGCTTAGAGTCCAGGGTGGGGGGAGAGAGGGGCTACACCTTC. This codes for CASSLESRVGGERGYTF.

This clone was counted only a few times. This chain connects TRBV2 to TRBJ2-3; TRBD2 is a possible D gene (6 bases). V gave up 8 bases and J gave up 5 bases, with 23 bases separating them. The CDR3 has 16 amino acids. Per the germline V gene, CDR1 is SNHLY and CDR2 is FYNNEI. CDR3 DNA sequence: TGTGCCAGCCCCCCCGAGCTAGCGTCGCGAGGAGATACGCAGTATTTT. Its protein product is CASPPELASRGDTQYF.

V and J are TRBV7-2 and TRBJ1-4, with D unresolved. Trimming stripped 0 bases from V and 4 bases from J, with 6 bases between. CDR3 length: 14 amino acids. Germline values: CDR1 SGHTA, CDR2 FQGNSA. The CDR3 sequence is CASSLASVNEKLFF. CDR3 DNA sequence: TGTGCCAGCAGCTTAGCGTCAGTTAATGAAAAACTGTTTTTT.

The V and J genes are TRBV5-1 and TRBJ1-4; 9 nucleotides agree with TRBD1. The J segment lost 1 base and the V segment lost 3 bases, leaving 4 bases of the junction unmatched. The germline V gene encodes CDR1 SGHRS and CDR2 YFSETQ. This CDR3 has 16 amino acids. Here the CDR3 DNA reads TGCGCCAGCAGCTCACAGGGGGCGAGAACTAATGAAAAACTGTTTTTT. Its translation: CASSSQGARTNEKLFF.

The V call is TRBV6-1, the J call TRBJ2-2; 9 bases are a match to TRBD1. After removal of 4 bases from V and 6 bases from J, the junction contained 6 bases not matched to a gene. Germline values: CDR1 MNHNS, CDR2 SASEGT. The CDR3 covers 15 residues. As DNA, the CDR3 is TGTGCCAGCAGTGTAACAGGGGGCGCTTCCGGGGAGCTGTTTTTT. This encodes CASSVTGGASGELFF.

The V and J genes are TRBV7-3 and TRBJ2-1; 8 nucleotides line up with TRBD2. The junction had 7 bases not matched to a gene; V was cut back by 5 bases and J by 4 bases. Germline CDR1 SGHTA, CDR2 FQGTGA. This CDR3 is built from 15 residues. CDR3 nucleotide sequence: TGTGCCAGCAGCGTCAGCGGGGGTACGTACAATGAGCAGTTCTTC. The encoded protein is CASSVSGGTYNEQFF.

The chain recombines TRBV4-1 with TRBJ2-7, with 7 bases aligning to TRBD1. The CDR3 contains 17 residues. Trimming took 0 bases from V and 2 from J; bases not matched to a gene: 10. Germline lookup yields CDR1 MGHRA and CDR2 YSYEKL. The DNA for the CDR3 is TGCGCCAGCAGCCAAGATCCCTTGACAGGGCCAGCCTACGAGCAGTACTTC. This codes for CASSQDPLTGPAYEQYF.

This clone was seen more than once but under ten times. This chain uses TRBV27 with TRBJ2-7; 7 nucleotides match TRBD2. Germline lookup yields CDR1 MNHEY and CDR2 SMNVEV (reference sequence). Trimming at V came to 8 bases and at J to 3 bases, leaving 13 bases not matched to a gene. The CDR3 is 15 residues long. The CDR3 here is CASGRGIGGSYEQYF. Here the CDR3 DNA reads TGTGCCAGCGGTCGTGGAATCGGGGGGAGCTACGAGCAGTACTTC.

Here the CDR3 reads CASSPGTGLYEQYF. The DNA for the CDR3 is TGTGCCAGCAGCCCCGGGACAGGTTTATACGAGCAGTACTTC. The gene calls are TRBV4-2 and TRBJ2-7; TRBD1 aligns across 8 bases. This CDR3 has 14 amino acids. V shed 4 bases and J 4 bases; nucleotides not matched to a gene: 6. Germline CDR1 and CDR2: LGHNA and YNFKEQ.

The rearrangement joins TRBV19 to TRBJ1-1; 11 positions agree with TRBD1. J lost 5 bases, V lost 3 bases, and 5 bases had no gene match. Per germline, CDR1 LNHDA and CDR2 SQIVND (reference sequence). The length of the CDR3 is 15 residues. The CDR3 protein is CASSITGTGGTEAFF. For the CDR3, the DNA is TGTGCCAGTAGTATTACCGGGACAGGGGGAACTGAAGCTTTCTTT.

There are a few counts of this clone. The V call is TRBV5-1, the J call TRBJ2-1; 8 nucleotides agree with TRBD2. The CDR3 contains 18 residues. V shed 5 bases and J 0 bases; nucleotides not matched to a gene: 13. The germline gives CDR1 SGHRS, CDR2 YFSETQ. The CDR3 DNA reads TGCGCCAGCAGTCGGGGGGGGGCTTCGGGAAGCTCCTACAATGAGCAGTTCTTC. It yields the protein CASSRGGASGSSYNEQFF.

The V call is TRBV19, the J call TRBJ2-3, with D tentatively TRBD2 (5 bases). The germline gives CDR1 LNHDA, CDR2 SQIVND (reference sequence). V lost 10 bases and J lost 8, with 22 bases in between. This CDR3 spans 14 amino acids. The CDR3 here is CATSRTLWRATQYF. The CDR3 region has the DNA TGTGCCACTTCTCGGACTCTGTGGCGGGCTACGCAGTATTTT.